The T cell receptor beta chain under discussion was sequenced for a study of prognosis after radiotherapy for stage I lung cancer. Genomic DNA yielded TCR beta CDR3, amplified by two-round multiplex PCR. First-round PCR amplification was performed with primers specific to each TRBV and TRBJ gene. One entry per CDR3 protein results from TCRdb running MiXCR on the multiplex PCR reads. The profile shows about 19,000 distinct CDR3 sequences, about 46% of them singletons. The CDR3 runs 15 residues. Germline V gives CDR1 LGHDT, CDR2 YNNKEL (reference sequence). With regard to this clonotype: The junction differs from germline at one of its ends, possibly a read error.

This receptor was identified in a donor over 45 with non-small cell lung cancer. The chain employs TRBV3-1 and TRBJ2-7; perhaps D is TRBD1 or TRBD2 (5 bases each). Material: PBMCs, obtained before or after stereotactic body radiation therapy (not recorded which). In nucleotides, the CDR3 is TGTGCCAGCAGCCAGGGACCCGGGGATCTCTACGATCAGTACTTC. It encodes CASSQGPGDLYDQYF.